The 26 T cell receptor beta chains reported below all come from one sample, sequenced in a study of technical replicates of blood from a few donors. Assay used: immunoSEQ multiplex PCR; TCRdb lists only in-frame clones, some missing. The data show 95,000 to 100,000 clones, around 95% seen once. What was sequenced was T cells isolated from PBMCs. The receptor set was obtained from a human donor in good health.

The CDR3 bases are TGCAGCGTTGCCGCGGCTAGCGGTAGCACAGATACGCAGTATTTT. Translation gives CSVAAASGSTDTQYF. This sequence joins TRBV29-1 and TRBJ2-3, with 7 nucleotides matching TRBD2. The V gene end was trimmed by 4 bases and the J gene end by 0 bases; junction bases not matched to a gene: 7. Germline V gene sequence: CDR1 SQVTM, CDR2 ANQGSEA. CDR3 length: 15 amino acids.

The chain is built from TRBV2 and TRBJ2-1; 8 nucleotides agree with TRBD1. Germline V CDR1 and CDR2: SNHLY, FYNNEI. The CDR3 extends over 17 amino acids. V shed 3 bases, J shed 8 bases, and the junction held 15 bases outside the gene matches. The CDR3 loop is CASSEWRDRPTLHEQFF. The CDR3 coding sequence is TGTGCCAGCAGTGAGTGGAGGGACAGGCCTACCTTGCATGAGCAGTTCTTC.

The J gene is TRBJ1-2, the V gene TRBV19; 8 bases agree with TRBD1. J gave up 7 bases and V 5 bases, and 9 bases lay outside the gene matches. CDR3 length: 14 amino acids. The germline CDR1 and CDR2 sequences are LNHDA and SQIVND (reference sequence). The DNA for the CDR3 is TGTGCCAGTAGTCTAGGGACAGGAGTGGGTGGCTACACCTTC. Amino acids: CASSLGTGVGGYTF.

This rearrangement joins TRBV28 to TRBJ2-7; maybe TRBD1 (5 bases). Germline CDR1 is MDHEN and CDR2 is SYDVKM. This CDR3 comprises 13 residues. Trimming removed 6 bases from V and 2 bases from J, with 11 bases in between. The CDR3 spells CASRSGPTYEQYF. The CDR3 region has the DNA TGTGCCAGCAGATCAGGGCCGACCTACGAGCAGTACTTC.

This clone was observed once. The chain has TRBV9 and TRBJ2-1, with D hard to call. Germline V gives CDR1 SGDLS, CDR2 YYNGEE. The V gene lost 4 bases and the J gene lost 3 bases, with 5 bases spanning the gap. The CDR3 length is 12 residues. CDR3 sequence (DNA): TGTGCCAGCAGCACTAACTACAATGAGCAGTTCTTC. It specifies CASSTNYNEQFF.

The chain links TRBV7-9 to TRBJ2-5, with TRBD2 matching 10 bases. The CDR3 is 16 amino acids. V shed 2 bases and J 5 bases; nucleotides not matched to a gene: 8. The germline CDR1 and CDR2 sequences are SEHNR and FQNEAQ (reference sequence). CDR3 DNA sequence: TGTGCCAGCAGCTTATTAGCGGGGGGTTCGGGGGAGACCCAGTACTTC. Translating it yields CASSLLAGGSGETQYF.

The genes are TRBV9 and TRBJ2-1; a weak D match, TRBD1 (5 bases). V lost 2 bases to trimming and J lost 5 bases, with 8 bases between them. The germline V gene encodes CDR1 SGDLS and CDR2 YYNGEE. This CDR3 is 13 amino acids long. CDR3 protein: CASSVSGNNEQFF. CDR3 in DNA: TGTGCCAGCAGCGTTTCAGGGAACAATGAGCAGTTCTTC.

The chain is built from TRBV28 and TRBJ2-7; 7 nucleotides align to TRBD2. V lost 2 bases and J lost 4; bases outside the gene matches: 8. The CDR3 is 15 residues long. Germline CDR1 MDHEN, CDR2 SYDVKM. In nucleotides, the CDR3 is TGTGCCAGCAGTTTAGCGTCTAGCGGACCTTACGAGCAGTACTTC. Encoded protein: CASSLASSGPYEQYF.

This clone was detected once. This chain uses TRBV6-5 with TRBJ2-7; TRBD2 matches 7 bases. V dropped 2 bases and J dropped 3; count of bases not matched to a gene: 7. The germline CDR1 and CDR2 sequences are MNHEY and SVGAGI. This CDR3 region has 15 residues. In DNA form, the CDR3 reads TGTGCCAGCAGTTACGTTGCTAGCGGAAGCTACGAGCAGTACTTC. It yields the protein CASSYVASGSYEQYF.

The genes are TRBV5-4 and TRBJ2-1, with D perhaps TRBD1 (6 bases). V lost 1 base, J lost 6 bases, and 14 bases lay in between. Germline V CDR1 and CDR2: SGHNT, YYREEE (reference sequence). CDR3 length equals 15 residues. The CDR3 sequence: CASSLFGGPVNEQFF. The CDR3 DNA reads TGTGCCAGCAGCTTGTTTGGGGGCCCGGTCAATGAGCAGTTCTTC.

J is TRBJ1-2 and V is TRBV29-1; 10 bases fit TRBD1. There are 13 residues in the CDR3. CDR1 is SQVTM, CDR2 ANQGSEA, per germline. V gave up 4 bases and J gave up 7 bases; unmatched junction bases: 6. CDR3 DNA sequence: TGCAGCGTTGTGGGACAGGGGACGTCTGGCTACACCTTC. Translating it yields CSVVGQGTSGYTF.

This chain joins TRBV7-2 and TRBJ2-3; weak D call: TRBD1 (5 bases). There are 14 residues in the CDR3. Trimming took off 5 bases at V and 4 bases at J, with 13 bases between the two ends. Looked up from germline, CDR1 is SGHTA and CDR2 is FQGNSA. This CDR3 reads CASSARAKADTQYF. The CDR3, as DNA: TGTGCCAGCAGCGCCAGGGCTAAGGCAGATACGCAGTATTTT.

CDR3 nucleotide sequence: TGTGCCAGCAGTGAAGCGCCACAGGGCCTCTCCTACGAGCAGTACTTC. This gives the protein CASSEAPQGLSYEQYF. The chain carries TRBV6-1 and TRBJ2-7, with D possibly matching TRBD1 (6 bases). V was cut by 0 bases and J by 0 bases, with 12 bases left in between. Germline CDR1 reads MNHNS; CDR2 reads SASEGT. This CDR3 comprises 16 residues.

This rearrangement joins TRBV10-1 to TRBJ1-5; D might be TRBD1 (5 bases). The V gene lost 6 bases and the J gene lost 3 bases, with 15 bases spanning the gap. The CDR3 totals 15 residues. Looked up from germline, CDR1 is WNHNN and CDR2 is SYGVQD (reference sequence). CDR3 sequence: CASRDSATYNQPQHF. The CDR3 DNA reads TGCGCCAGCAGAGACAGCGCAACCTACAATCAGCCCCAGCATTTT.

The chain carries TRBV5-1 and TRBJ2-3; D is possibly TRBD1 (5 bases). Germline CDR1 and CDR2: SGHRS and YFSETQ. The V and J ends lost 0 bases and 2 bases respectively, with 10 bases between them. The CDR3 consists of 15 residues. CDR3 in DNA: TGCGCCAGCAGCTTGGGGGGCCCTGTCACAGATACGCAGTATTTT. Protein: CASSLGGPVTDTQYF.

This clone was counted once. The chain has TRBV7-6 and TRBJ2-7; D is possibly TRBD2 (6 bases). The ends were cut back, 5 bases at V and 2 bases at J, with 13 bases in the middle. The CDR3 consists of 14 residues. Germline-derived CDR1 and CDR2 are SGHVS and FNYEAQ. DNA for the CDR3: TGTGCCAGCAGCCAGGGAGGTTGGGCCTACGAGCAGTACTTC. Its translation: CASSQGGWAYEQYF.

This sequence joins TRBV27 and TRBJ2-3; 8 bases align to TRBD2. The germline CDR1 and CDR2 sequences are MNHEY and SMNVEV (reference sequence). The CDR3 length is 15 residues. J was trimmed by 7 bases and V by 10 bases; bases with no gene match: 16. The CDR3 DNA is TGTGCCACCCGACCATGGGCGGGAGGCAGGAATACGCAGTATTTT. Protein sequence: CATRPWAGGRNTQYF.

V usage is TRBV15 and J usage is TRBJ2-3; TRBD2 matches 11 bases. With V trimmed by 5 bases and J by 3 bases, 13 bases remained unmatched. The CDR3 contains 18 residues. Germline V CDR1 and CDR2: LNHNV, YYDKDF (reference sequence). DNA of the CDR3: TGTGCCACCAGCCTCCAATCTAGCGGGGGGTTATATACAGATACGCAGTATTTT. It yields the protein CATSLQSSGGLYTDTQYF.

As regards this clone: At one of its ends the junction is not consistent with the germline gene, which may arise from a read error. This rearrangement joins TRBV2 to TRBJ2-3; TRBD1 agrees at 8 bases. Germline-derived CDR1 and CDR2 are SNHLY and FYNNEI. This CDR3 comprises 9 residues. CDR3 protein: CASRGDRSF. The CDR3 DNA sequence: TGTGCCAGCAGGGGGGACAGGAGCTTT.

The chain is built from TRBV9 and TRBJ2-1; TRBD2 matches at 14 bases. There are 18 residues in the CDR3. With 6 bases clipped from V and 2 bases from J, the junction kept 10 bases outside the gene matches. Per germline, CDR1 SGDLS and CDR2 YYNGEE. This CDR3 reads CASKPGLAGGEPYNEQFF. Written as DNA, the CDR3 is TGTGCCAGCAAGCCCGGACTAGCGGGAGGCGAGCCCTACAATGAGCAGTTCTTC. Full variable domain (rest looked up from reference TRBV9 and TRBJ2-1): DSGVTQTPKHLITATGQRVTLRCSPRSGDLSVYWYQQSLDQGLQFLIQYYNGEERAKGNILERFSAQQFPDLHSELNLSSLELGDSALYFCASKPGLAGGEPYNEQFFGPGTRLTVL.

This rearrangement joins TRBV6-6 to TRBJ1-5; D remains unclear. V was clipped by 0 bases and J by 6 bases, with 6 bases between them. The CDR3 covers 13 residues. Germline values: CDR1 MNHNY, CDR2 SVGAGI (reference sequence). For the CDR3, the DNA is TGTGCCAGCAGTTACTCGCGGGGTCAGCCCCAGCATTTT. This encodes CASSYSRGQPQHF.

The chain couples TRBV6-1 to TRBJ2-7; D is possibly TRBD2 (7 bases). CDR1 and CDR2 (germline): MNHNS, SASEGT. Deletions cut 4 bases from V and 5 bases from J, with 18 bases between. This CDR3 spans 15 amino acids. For the CDR3, the DNA is TGTGCCAGCAGTGTCAATAGGGGGGGTAAGGACGAGCAGTACTTC. Protein product: CASSVNRGGKDEQYF.

The V and J genes are TRBV7-8 and TRBJ2-5, with D uncertain. This CDR3 is 14 amino acids long. The V gene's germline CDR1 is SGHVS and CDR2 FQNEAQ. The V and J ends lost 3 bases and 1 base respectively, with 9 bases between them. The CDR3 DNA reads as TGTGCCAGCAGCTTTAGAGGTTTCCAAGAGACCCAGTACTTC. This encodes CASSFRGFQETQYF.

The chain is built from TRBV10-1 and TRBJ2-7; possibly TRBD1 for D (6 bases). Germline V gene lookup returns CDR1 WNHNN and CDR2 SYGVQD (reference sequence). V lost 5 bases and J 6 bases, leaving 8 bases between the germline ends. This CDR3 comprises 11 residues. In DNA form, the CDR3 reads TGCGCCAGCAGTCAGGGGCGCGAGCAGTACTTC. Translating gives CASSQGREQYF.

This chain joins TRBV6-5 and TRBJ2-3, with D possibly TRBD2 on 5 matching bases. The V end lost 5 bases, the J end lost 0 bases, and 12 bases lay between the germline ends. CDR1 MNHEY and CDR2 SVGAGI come from the germline V gene. This CDR3 is built from 15 residues. The chain's CDR3 is CASSPSWTSTDTQYF. In nucleotides, the CDR3 is TGTGCCAGCAGTCCCTCGTGGACTAGCACAGATACGCAGTATTTT.

The rearrangement joins TRBV2 to TRBJ2-2; 7 bases agree with TRBD1. CDR3 size: 12 residues. CDR1 and CDR2 (germline): SNHLY, FYNNEI. J lost 8 bases, V lost 7 bases, and 4 bases had no gene match. The CDR3 reads CASNLGQGELFF. The CDR3, as DNA: TGTGCCAGCAACCTGGGACAGGGGGAGCTGTTTTTT.